What follows are 26 T cell receptor beta chains derived from one specimen sequenced in a study of blood T cells in healthy people across ages. PCR was performed a second time for roughly 6 to 12 cycles using a sample-barcoded 5' primer and a J-beta primer mix. Each CDR3 protein gets one entry after TCRdb re-called the 5' RACE reads with MiXCR. The sample has some 1.5 million distinct CDR3 sequences, approximately 28% seen once. Sequenced sample: blood. These receptors were obtained from a woman in her twenties or thirties in good health.

As regards this clonotype: An end of the junction differs from the germline gene, which may be a read error. The chain carries TRBV20-1 and TRBJ1-1, with 7 nucleotides matching TRBD1. The CDR3 has 14 amino acids. Germline CDR1 DFQATT, CDR2 SNEGSKA (reference sequence). CDR3 bases: TGCAGTACTAGAGATTGGCAGGGGGGCACTGAAGCTTTCTTT. Its protein product is CSTRDWQGGTEAFF.

The chain is built from TRBV20-1 and TRBJ2-1; 8 bases map to TRBD2. The germline V gene encodes CDR1 DFQATT and CDR2 SNEGSKA (reference sequence). V trimming: 7 bases; J trimming: 12 bases; junction bases outside the gene matches: 11. This CDR3 region has 12 residues. This CDR3 reads CSGIIGRAGQFF. The CDR3, as DNA: TGCAGTGGCATAATCGGGAGGGCCGGGCAGTTCTTC.

Concerning this clonotype: One junction end does not reproduce the germline sequence, and a read error may be involved. The CDR3 loop reads CAIRESTQASGEYF. CDR3 DNA: TGTGCCATCAGGGAGTCGACTCAAGCCTCCGGGGAGTACTTC. The genes are TRBV10-3 and TRBJ2-7; a weak D match, TRBD2 (5 bases). Germline V gives CDR1 ENHRY, CDR2 SYGVKD. The CDR3 spans 14 residues.

This clonotype came up many times. V is TRBV6-5 and J is TRBJ2-5; D tentatively fits TRBD1 or TRBD2 (5 bases each). The CDR3 sequence is 14 residues long. CDR1 and CDR2 (germline): MNHEY, SVGAGI. Trimming stripped 2 bases from V and 5 bases from J, with 12 bases between. The CDR3, as DNA: TGTGCCAGCAGTTACACGTCGGGGCACGAGACCCAGTACTTC. Its translation: CASSYTSGHETQYF.

Note on this clonotype: A much larger clone is a single base away; this may be a read error. V gene TRBV6-2 or TRBV6-3 combines with J gene TRBJ2-7; D gene ambiguous. This CDR3 contains 12 residues. Trimming took off 7 bases at V and 5 bases at J, with 12 bases between the two ends. Germline CDR1 is MNHEY and CDR2 is SVGEGT. CDR3 amino acids: CASNERRDEQYF. CDR3 sequence (DNA): TGTGCCAGCAACGAACGACGCGACGAGCAGTACTTC.

V gene TRBV18 combines with J gene TRBJ1-2; a weak D match, TRBD1 (6 bases). V lost 3 bases and J 8 bases, leaving 16 bases between the germline ends. Germline V gives CDR1 KGHSH, CDR2 LQKENI. There are 14 residues in the CDR3. The CDR3 is CASSPTGLARGYTF. In DNA, the CDR3 is TGTGCCAGCTCACCTACAGGGCTGGCGAGGGGCTACACCTTC.

The chain carries TRBV20-1 and TRBJ2-5, with TRBD2 matching over 14 bases. V lost 0 bases to trimming and J lost 7 bases; unmatched junction nucleotides: 13. Germline CDR1 is DFQATT and CDR2 is SNEGSKA (reference sequence). This CDR3 spans 18 amino acids. The CDR3 reads CSARDPSGTSGGGGTQYF. Here the CDR3 DNA reads TGCAGTGCTAGAGACCCCTCGGGGACTAGCGGGGGAGGGGGGACCCAGTACTTC.

This clonotype was picked up one time. This may come from a read error, since a much larger clone is one base off. The genes are TRBV9 and TRBJ2-7; D gene unclear. The CDR3 has 15 residues. Per germline, CDR1 SGDLS and CDR2 YYNGEE. Trimming pared 1 base from V and 7 bases from J, leaving 18 bases between. The CDR3 protein is CASSVSYGYYNEQYF. As DNA, the CDR3 is TGTGCCAGCAGCGTAAGCTACGGGTACTACAATGAGCAGTACTTC.

This clonotype showed up just a few times. The junction does not match germline at one end; this may be a read error. V is TRBV7-9 and J is TRBJ1-2; D gene uncertain. Germline V gives CDR1 SEHNR, CDR2 FQNEAQ (reference sequence). The CDR3 extends over 16 amino acids. CDR3 DNA: TGTGCCAGCAGCTTAGGGCTCGGCTCAGCTAACTGTGGCTACACCTTC. The encoded protein is CASSLGLGSANCGYTF.

This clonotype turned up a few times. One base away lies a much larger clone, so this may be a sequencing read error. The chain links TRBV7-9 to TRBJ2-1; TRBD2 agrees at 11 bases. The last part of the DNA fits TRBJ2-7 better; the J call may be wrong. CDR1 is SEHNR and CDR2 is FQNEAQ in the germline V gene (reference sequence). The length of the CDR3 is 17 residues. The CDR3 spells CASSLFSGGATYNEQYF. CDR3 coding DNA: TGTGCCAGCAGCTTGTTTAGCGGGGGGGCTACCTACAATGAGCAGTACTTC.

On this clonotype: A much larger clone lies one base from this, so it may be a read error. The chain couples TRBV7-1 to TRBJ2-3; 8 positions agree with TRBD1. TRBV7-1 is known as an ORF, though its function is uncertain. The CDR3 sequence is 14 residues long. This CDR3 is CVSSGRGLTDTQYF. The CDR3 DNA reads as TGTGTCAGCAGCGGCAGGGGGCTCACAGATACGCAGTATTTT.

This clonotype was seen a few times. V usage is TRBV27 and J usage is TRBJ1-1; D is perhaps TRBD1 (5 bases). The ends were cut back, 5 bases at V and 0 bases at J, with 19 bases in the middle. The V gene's germline CDR1 is MNHEY and CDR2 SMNVEV (reference sequence). There are 17 residues in the CDR3. The CDR3 DNA is TGTGCCAGCAGTGGGAGACGGGGGAAGCGCATGAACACTGAAGCTTTCTTT. Translated: CASSGRRGKRMNTEAFF.

This clonotype has only a few counts. This chain connects TRBV28 to TRBJ2-5; D might be TRBD1 (6 bases). The V and J ends lost 2 bases and 7 bases respectively, with 17 bases between them. The length of the CDR3 is 15 residues. The germline V gene has CDR1 MDHEN and CDR2 SYDVKM. The CDR3 spells CASSLGGQSEGTQYF. The DNA for the CDR3 is TGTGCCAGCAGTTTAGGCGGACAGTCTGAAGGGACCCAGTACTTC.

The chain has TRBV18 and TRBJ1-1; D gene ambiguous. Between the trimmed V and J ends, which lost 3 bases and 0 bases, there was a span of 8 bases. There are 14 residues in the CDR3. Germline V gene lookup returns CDR1 KGHSH and CDR2 LQKENI. This chain's CDR3 is CASSPQPLNTEAFF. CDR3 DNA: TGTGCCAGCTCACCGCAACCTTTGAACACTGAAGCTTTCTTT.

The CDR3 bases are TGCAGTGCTAGAAGGAGTACAGGAGAGGGTAATCAGCCCCAGCATTTT. Translated, it gives CSARRSTGEGNQPQHF. The chain employs TRBV20-1 and TRBJ1-5; D perhaps matches TRBD1 (5 bases). V lost 2 bases and J lost 4, with 18 bases in between. Germline CDR1 DFQATT, CDR2 SNEGSKA (reference sequence). The CDR3 runs 16 residues.

This clonotype has at least ten counts. The genes are TRBV20-1 and TRBJ2-1, with D possibly being TRBD1 (6 bases). Germline loops: CDR1 DFQATT, CDR2 SNEGSKA (reference sequence). V was clipped by 3 bases and J by 1 base, with 10 bases between them. CDR3 length: 14 amino acids. In DNA, the CDR3 is TGCAGTGCTAGTGGGGGCCCATCCTACAATGAGCAGTTCTTC. Its translation is CSASGGPSYNEQFF.

The genes are TRBV5-1 and TRBJ2-3, with no clear D. The CDR3 totals 15 residues. V was trimmed by 2 bases and J by 4 bases, leaving 14 bases between them. CDR1 is SGHRS and CDR2 is YFSETQ in the germline V gene. The CDR3 bases are TGCGCCAGCAGCTTCGCCTCGTCGGGTGCAGATACGCAGTATTTT. Its protein is CASSFASSGADTQYF.

In its sample, this clonotype was seen many times. The rearrangement joins TRBV7-9 to TRBJ2-7; TRBD1 or TRBD2 may be the D gene (5 bases each). CDR1 and CDR2 from the germline V gene are SEHNR and FQNEAQ (reference sequence). The CDR3 totals 15 residues. The V end was cut by 0 bases, the J end by 4 bases, with 13 bases between. DNA for the CDR3: TGTGCCAGCAGCTTAGCCACCGGGACGGATTACGAGCAGTACTTC. It yields the protein CASSLATGTDYEQYF.

In this sample, this clonotype turned up many times. This chain joins TRBV20-1 and TRBJ2-4; TRBD1 matches 7 bases. The CDR3 contains 12 residues. Trimming took 5 bases from V and 8 from J; bases not matched to a gene: 6. The germline gives CDR1 DFQATT, CDR2 SNEGSKA (reference sequence). Here the CDR3 DNA reads TGCAGTGCTGACAGACAGGGTGACATTCAGTACTTC. Its translation: CSADRQGDIQYF.

The rearrangement uses TRBV7-2 and TRBJ1-4; tentatively, D is TRBD1 (6 bases). Germline values: CDR1 SGHTA, CDR2 FQGNSA. The V gene lost 5 bases and the J gene lost 5 bases, with 18 bases spanning the gap. The CDR3 has 16 amino acids. CDR3 amino acids: CASSIVLQGTNEKLFF. The DNA for the CDR3 is TGTGCCAGCAGCATAGTGTTGCAGGGGACGAATGAAAAACTGTTTTTT.

This clonotype was observed a few times. The gene calls are TRBV6-2 or TRBV6-3 and TRBJ1-5, with D maybe TRBD1 (6 bases). The V gene lost 6 bases and the J gene lost 1 base, with 16 bases spanning the gap. This CDR3 comprises 16 residues. Germline values: CDR1 MNHEY, CDR2 SVGEGT. CDR3: CASRPTGKQSNQPQHF. CDR3 nucleotides: TGTGCCAGCAGACCCACAGGGAAACAGAGCAATCAGCCCCAGCATTTT.

This CDR3 is CASSYGPSGLGDTQYF. CDR3 sequence (DNA): TGTGCCAGCAGTTACGGTCCCTCGGGGCTCGGAGATACGCAGTATTTT. This rearrangement joins TRBV6-2 or TRBV6-3 to TRBJ2-3, with D tentatively TRBD1 or TRBD2 (5 bases each). The V end lost 2 bases, the J end lost 5 bases, and 17 bases lay between the germline ends. Germline loops: CDR1 MNHEY, CDR2 SVGEGT. This CDR3 is built from 16 residues.

This clonotype occurred many times. This chain uses TRBV12-3 or TRBV12-4 with TRBJ2-5; 9 bases are a match to TRBD2. The ends lost 3 bases at V and 5 bases at J; junction bases unmatched: 4. This CDR3 comprises 14 residues. The CDR3 here is CASSFSGLAETQYF. CDR3 DNA: TGTGCCAGCAGTTTCTCTGGACTAGCGGAGACCCAGTACTTC.

Only a few counts were recorded for this clonotype. V is TRBV21-1 and J is TRBJ2-1; the D call in the table, TRBD2, was not verified against the DNA. TRBV21-1 has pseudogene status. The CDR3 is 17 residues long. The CDR3 sequence is CASSERSVSGRVPEQFF. The CDR3 DNA reads TGTGCCAGCAGCGAAAGGTCGGTGAGCGGGAGGGTACCTGAGCAGTTCTTC.

The rearrangement links TRBV29-1 to TRBJ2-5; TRBD1 matches 11 bases. The J call may be in error: the DNA end matches TRBJ2-7 better. The CDR3 has 15 amino acids. CDR1 SQVTM and CDR2 ANQGSEA come from the germline V gene. The CDR3 protein is CSVEGQGDPFYEQYF. The CDR3 DNA follows: TGCAGCGTAGAGGGACAGGGGGATCCCTTCTACGAGCAGTACTTC.

In this sample, this clonotype turned up many times. One end of the junction is discordant with germline, which a read error may explain. The chain has TRBV7-2 and TRBJ2-7; TRBD2 matches at 8 bases. The germline V gene has CDR1 SGHTA and CDR2 FQGNSA. The CDR3 consists of 15 residues. The chain's CDR3 is CASSLGAGGFYEQYF. CDR3 nucleotide sequence: TGCGCCAGCAGCTTGGGTGCGGGGGGTTTCTACGAGCAGTACTTC.